The present T cell receptor beta chain was sequenced within a study of T cell responses to AZD1222 COVID-19 vaccine. Germline V gives CDR1 MNHEY, CDR2 SMNVEV (reference sequence). The CDR3 is made up of 13 amino acids. V was cut by 2 bases and J by 1 base, with 3 bases left in between. Study-level findings and limits: Nearly half of the spike-specific TCRs reportedly recognize variant regions that carry no mutations. The span of vaccine-associated CD4 TCRs extended across spike, with dominance at 160-218 and 743-854.

About this clone: Its antigen is unidentified.

Assay: immunoSEQ multiplex PCR; the TCRdb copy retains only in-frame clones and omits some. Of roughly 130,000 clones listed, approximately 90% are singletons. This sequence originates from an adult in good health. This chain uses TRBV27 with TRBJ1-5; D gene unclear. The specimen comprised peripheral blood, sampled on day 0 of AZD1222 vaccination. The DNA for the CDR3 is TGTGCCAGCAGTTTAACGAGCAATCAGCCCCAGCATTTT. Residues: CASSLTSNQPQHF.